This passage covers 21 T cell receptor beta chains from one sample sequenced in a study of blood T cell repertoires in COVID-19. The table came from immunoSEQ multiplex PCR; TCRdb's copy has only in-frame clones and leaves some out. The sample carries approximately 400,000 clones, about four fifths recorded once. Material for sequencing was PBMCs or T cells enriched from blood (not recorded which). Every receptor here comes from a woman between 50 and 59 years old who had recovered from COVID-19.

The chain links TRBV11-3 to TRBJ1-5; no clear D gene. Trimming cost V 5 bases and J 0 bases, with 5 bases left between them. CDR1 is SGHNT, CDR2 YENEEA, per germline. This CDR3 has 13 amino acids. The CDR3: CASSRDSNQPQHF. In nucleotides, the CDR3 is TGTGCCAGCAGCCGAGATAGCAATCAGCCCCAGCATTTT.

The chain has TRBV5-5 and TRBJ2-1; TRBD1 agrees at 12 bases. The CDR3 consists of 15 residues. The germline CDR1 and CDR2 sequences are SGHKS and YYEKEE (reference sequence). V dropped 4 bases and J dropped 8; count of bases not matched to a gene: 7. The CDR3 spells CASSVPGQGAYEQFF. DNA for the CDR3: TGTGCCAGCAGCGTGCCGGGACAGGGGGCCTATGAGCAGTTCTTC.

The chain recombines TRBV12-3 or TRBV12-4 with TRBJ1-5; D not certain. This CDR3 spans 13 amino acids. V was shortened by 3 bases and J by 3 bases, with 6 bases between the two germline ends. CDR3 residues: CASSFLVNQPQHF. The CDR3 nucleotides are TGTGCCAGCAGTTTTCTTGTCAATCAGCCCCAGCATTTT.

This chain connects TRBV5-5 to TRBJ2-7; D might be TRBD2 (6 bases). This CDR3 is built from 14 residues. The V end was cut by 2 bases, the J end by 7 bases, with 16 bases between. Germline V gives CDR1 SGHKS, CDR2 YYEKEE (reference sequence). The chain's CDR3 is CASSFSATGREQYF. The CDR3, as DNA: TGTGCCAGCAGCTTCAGTGCCACCGGGAGAGAGCAGTACTTC.

The gene calls are TRBV18 and TRBJ1-1, with a possible D match to TRBD1 (5 bases). V lost 6 bases, J lost 8 bases, and 13 bases lay in between. Looked up from germline, CDR1 is KGHSH and CDR2 is LQKENI. The CDR3 runs to 12 residues. The CDR3 loop is CASSLSGLEAFF. The DNA of the CDR3 is TGTGCCAGCTCGCTCTCAGGGCTGGAAGCTTTCTTT. Full variable domain (rest looked up from reference TRBV18 and TRBJ1-1): NAGVMQNPRHLVRRRGQEARLRCSPMKGHSHVYWYRQLPEEGLKFMVYLQKENIIDESGMPKERFSAEFPKEGPSILRIQQVVRGDSAAYFCASSLSGLEAFFGQGTRLTVV.

This chain's CDR3 is CACLPGVTNEKLFF. CDR3 in DNA: TGTGCCTGTCTCCCGGGGGTAACTAATGAAAAACTGTTTTTT. This rearrangement joins TRBV30 to TRBJ1-4, with a possible D match to TRBD1 (5 bases). CDR1 and CDR2 from the germline V gene are GTSNPN and SVGIG (reference sequence). Deletions cut 6 bases from V and 1 base from J, with 12 bases between. This CDR3 is 14 amino acids long.

The V call is TRBV7-2, the J call TRBJ1-2; tentative D call: TRBD1 (6 bases). V was clipped by 7 bases and J by 4 bases, with 13 bases between them. Germline V gene data show CDR1 as SGHTA and CDR2 as FQGNSA. This CDR3 region has 13 residues. DNA of the CDR3: TGTGCCAGCATCTTTGAGGGGGTCTATGGCTACACCTTC. This encodes CASIFEGVYGYTF.

This rearrangement joins TRBV7-8 to TRBJ1-2, with 7 bases aligning to TRBD1. Germline V gene data show CDR1 as SGHVS and CDR2 as FQNEAQ. This CDR3 region has 15 residues. Trimming took 5 bases from V and 0 from J; bases not matched to a gene: 6. The CDR3 DNA follows: TGTGCCAGCAGCCCGAGGGACAGCACTAACTATGGCTACACCTTC. Encoded protein: CASSPRDSTNYGYTF.

V gene TRBV7-2 combines with J gene TRBJ1-1, with D hard to call. The V gene's germline CDR1 is SGHTA and CDR2 FQGNSA. The V and J ends lost 5 bases and 1 base respectively, with 14 bases between them. The CDR3 has 15 residues. The CDR3 nucleotides read TGTGCCAGCAGCCCGTACCTAGCGGAGAACACTGAAGCTTTCTTT. Its protein is CASSPYLAENTEAFF. Together with reference TRBV7-2 and TRBJ1-1, the CDR3 gives the full variable domain: GAGVSQSPSNKVTEKGKDVELRCDPISGHTALYWYRQSLGQGLEFLIYFQGNSAPDKSGLPSDRFSAERTGGSVSTLTIQRTQQEDSAVYLCASSPYLAENTEAFFGQGTRLTVV.

The J gene is TRBJ1-5, the V gene TRBV19; 9 positions agree with TRBD1. V lost 0 bases, J lost 7 bases, and 1 base stayed unmatched. From germline, CDR1 is LNHDA and CDR2 SQIVND (reference sequence). The CDR3 runs 14 residues. Here the CDR3 DNA reads TGTGCCAGTAGTATAGAAACAGGGGGCCAGCCCCAGCATTTT. This translates into CASSIETGGQPQHF.

Concerning this clone: Other DNA sequences from this sample encode an identical CDR3 as well. The V and J genes are TRBV3-1 (or the pseudogene TRBV3-2) and TRBJ1-1; 7 bases map to TRBD1. The CDR3 totals 13 residues. CDR1 LGHDT and CDR2 YNNKEL come from the germline V gene (reference sequence). V shed 4 bases and J 1 base; nucleotides not matched to a gene: 0. The CDR3 DNA reads TGTGCCAGCAGCCGACAGGGGAACACTGAAGCTTTCTTT. Translation: CASSRQGNTEAFF.

This clone was recorded once. V is TRBV18 and J is TRBJ1-5; TRBD1 might be the D (6 bases). The V and J ends lost 6 bases and 4 bases respectively, with 13 bases between them. The germline CDR1 and CDR2 sequences are KGHSH and LQKENI. This CDR3 spans 14 amino acids. CDR3 sequence: CASSSSQGNQPQHF. Here the CDR3 DNA reads TGTGCCAGCTCCTCTTCTCAGGGGAATCAGCCCCAGCATTTT. Complete variable domain (other parts from reference TRBV18 and TRBJ1-5): NAGVMQNPRHLVRRRGQEARLRCSPMKGHSHVYWYRQLPEEGLKFMVYLQKENIIDESGMPKERFSAEFPKEGPSILRIQQVVRGDSAAYFCASSSSQGNQPQHFGDGTRLSIL.

A few counts support this clone. The genes are TRBV7-9 and TRBJ1-2; 9 positions agree with TRBD1. There are 16 residues in the CDR3. The junction had 12 bases not matched to a gene; V was cut back by 3 bases and J by 7 bases. Germline-derived CDR1 and CDR2 are SEHNR and FQNEAQ (reference sequence). This chain's CDR3 is CASSFDWGQGMGGYTF. CDR3 sequence (DNA): TGTGCCAGCAGCTTCGACTGGGGACAGGGAATGGGTGGCTACACCTTC. Supplemented by reference TRBV7-9 and TRBJ1-2, the full variable domain reads DTGVSQNPRHKITKRGQNVTFRCDPISEHNRLYWYRQTLGQGPEFLTYFQNEAQLEKSRLLSDRFSAERPKGSFSTLEIQRTEQGDSAMYLCASSFDWGQGMGGYTFGSGTRLTVV.

The chain carries TRBV11-3 and TRBJ1-4, with D uncertain. Per germline, CDR1 SGHNT and CDR2 YENEEA. V dropped 6 bases and J dropped 0 bases, with 14 bases sitting between them. CDR3 length: 16 amino acids. The CDR3 spells CASSLVPEATNEKLFF. The CDR3 DNA reads TGTGCCAGCAGTCTAGTCCCAGAGGCAACTAATGAAAAACTGTTTTTT.

The genes are TRBV30 and TRBJ2-2; D call uncertain. CDR1 is GTSNPN and CDR2 is SVGIG in the germline V gene (reference sequence). There are 14 residues in the CDR3. V shed 6 bases and J shed 2 bases, with 13 bases lying between them. CDR3 protein: CACPRFSNTGELFF. DNA for the CDR3: TGTGCCTGCCCCCGATTCAGTAACACCGGGGAGCTGTTTTTT.

J is TRBJ2-3 and V is TRBV14; D is perhaps TRBD2 (6 bases). The CDR3 runs to 13 residues. CDR1 is SGHDN and CDR2 is FVKESK in the germline V gene. Trimming took off 6 bases at V and 0 bases at J, with 7 bases between the two ends. CDR3 in DNA: TGTGCCAGCAGGCGGGACAGCACAGATACGCAGTATTTT. It encodes CASRRDSTDTQYF. Looking up the rest from reference TRBV14 and TRBJ2-3 gives the full variable domain: EAGVTQFPSHSVIEKGQTVTLRCDPISGHDNLYWYRRVMGKEIKFLLHFVKESKQDESGMPNNRFLAERTGGTYSTLKVQPAELEDSGVYFCASRRDSTDTQYFGPGTRLTVL.

V usage is TRBV10-1 and J usage is TRBJ2-1, with D unresolved. The length of the CDR3 is 16 residues. V dropped 2 bases and J dropped 5 bases, with 16 bases sitting between them. The germline V gene has CDR1 WNHNN and CDR2 SYGVQD (reference sequence). The CDR3 nucleotides read TGCGCCAGCAGTGAGCCTTACTCCATGTTGGACAATGAGCAGTTCTTC. Its protein is CASSEPYSMLDNEQFF.

V gene TRBV27 combines with J gene TRBJ2-3, with 10 bases identical to TRBD2. Looked up from germline, CDR1 is MNHEY and CDR2 is SMNVEV (reference sequence). J lost 3 bases, V lost 5 bases, and 8 bases had no gene match. CDR3 size: 16 residues. The CDR3 region is CASSPLAGGVTDTQYF. The CDR3 coding sequence is TGTGCCAGCAGTCCGTTAGCGGGAGGTGTAACAGATACGCAGTATTTT.

The table lists this clone with a count of one. V and J are TRBV11-1 and TRBJ2-5; 13 nucleotides align to TRBD2. The CDR3 has 16 amino acids. Germline trimming cut 8 bases from V and 5 bases from J; bases unmatched to any gene: 11. Looked up from germline, CDR1 is SGHAT and CDR2 is FQDESV (reference sequence). CDR3 residues: CASPRRRTSGSETQYF. In DNA form, the CDR3 reads TGTGCCAGCCCCCGTAGGAGGACTAGCGGGAGTGAGACCCAGTACTTC.

This clone was counted once. The chain uses TRBV19 and TRBJ2-2; 8 bases fit TRBD2. CDR1 is LNHDA and CDR2 is SQIVND in the germline V gene (reference sequence). This CDR3 spans 17 amino acids. J gave up 8 bases and V 3 bases, and 14 bases lay outside the gene matches. CDR3 loop: CASSIRSTSGSGGELFF. In DNA, the CDR3 is TGTGCCAGTAGTATTAGGAGTACTAGCGGCTCAGGTGGGGAGCTGTTTTTT.

This clone was picked up one time. The chain is built from TRBV11-1 and TRBJ2-2; the match to TRBD1 covers 8 bases. V lost 6 bases, J lost 5 bases, and 8 bases stayed unmatched. The CDR3 contains 15 residues. Germline V gene sequence: CDR1 SGHAT, CDR2 FQDESV (reference sequence). CDR3 protein: CASSQGQGRTGELFF. CDR3 DNA: TGTGCCAGCAGTCAAGGACAGGGTCGTACCGGGGAGCTGTTTTTT. The entire variable domain, with the rest obtained from reference TRBV11-1 and TRBJ2-2, is as follows: EAEVAQSPRYKITEKSQAVAFWCDPISGHATLYWYRQILGQGPELLVQFQDESVVDDSQLPKDRFSAERLKGVDSTLKIQPAELGDSAMYLCASSQGQGRTGELFFGEGSRLTVL.